Below, 23 T cell receptor beta chains from the same sample are listed, as sequenced in a study of Graves' ophthalmopathy and Graves' hyperthyroidism. From RNA, the CDR3 regions of TCR beta chains were amplified and sequenced. Second-round multiplex PCR came after a first-round RT-PCR that employed HTBI primers. TCRdb re-derived calls from the multiplex PCR reads in MiXCR, one entry per CDR3 protein. The profile shows over a million distinct CDR3 sequences, about 36% of them singletons. Sequencing was done on a sample of peripheral blood or thyroid tissue (not recorded which). All receptors come from an adult man with Graves' hyperthyroidism.

The chain joins TRBV3-1 to TRBJ2-7; weak D call: TRBD1 (6 bases). The length of the CDR3 is 15 residues. Between the trimmed V and J ends, which lost 4 bases and 3 bases, there was a span of 16 bases. Germline CDR1 LGHDT, CDR2 YNNKEL (reference sequence). The CDR3 region is CASSLQWDKYYEQYF. The CDR3 bases are TGTGCCAGCAGCCTGCAATGGGACAAGTACTACGAGCAGTACTTC.

This clonotype was picked up a small number of times. The gene calls are TRBV20-1 and TRBJ2-7, with a possible D match to TRBD2 (6 bases). This CDR3 contains 13 residues. Germline CDR1 reads DFQATT; CDR2 reads SNEGSKA (reference sequence). Deletions cut 1 base from V and 2 bases from J, with 9 bases between. This CDR3 is CSARVRTTYEQYF. For the CDR3, the DNA is TGCAGTGCTAGAGTCAGGACTACCTACGAGCAGTACTTC.

This clonotype was seen at least ten times. The chain uses TRBV7-8 and TRBJ1-1, with TRBD1 matching 11 bases. This CDR3 has 16 residues. With 1 base clipped from V and 11 bases from J, the junction kept 12 bases outside the gene matches. The germline CDR1 and CDR2 sequences are SGHVS and FQNEAQ. This CDR3 is CASSLVRTGGEDGAFF. The CDR3 nucleotides read TGTGCCAGCAGCTTAGTAAGGACAGGGGGCGAGGATGGGGCTTTCTTT.

The chain is built from TRBV25-1 and TRBJ1-1, with unresolved D. This CDR3 is 13 amino acids long. Germline lookup yields CDR1 MGHDK and CDR2 SYGVNS. The germline V and J ends were trimmed by 1 base and 7 bases, with 10 bases remaining between them. Written as DNA, the CDR3 is TGTGCCAGCAGTGAATGGACGGAGAATGAAGCTTTCTTT. It translates to CASSEWTENEAFF.

This clonotype turned up a few times. CDR3 loop: CASSLTLPENQPQHF. The CDR3 region has the DNA TGTGCCAGCAGCTTAACGCTTCCAGAAAATCAGCCCCAGCATTTT. The V call is TRBV7-3, the J call TRBJ1-5; D is uncertain. The CDR3 consists of 15 residues. Trimming shortened V by 0 bases and J by 4 bases, and 10 bases separated the two germline ends. Germline V gene sequence: CDR1 SGHTA, CDR2 FQGTGA.

The J gene is TRBJ1-4, the V gene TRBV7-9, with 8 bases matching TRBD1. This CDR3 is 15 amino acids long. V lost 4 bases to trimming and J lost 10 bases; unmatched junction nucleotides: 11. Germline assignment: CDR1 SEHNR and CDR2 FQNEAQ (reference sequence). The CDR3 loop reads CASSSRGAGGGKLFF. The CDR3, as DNA: TGTGCCAGCAGCTCCAGAGGGGCAGGGGGCGGAAAACTGTTTTTT.

This clonotype was seen at least ten times. The chain links TRBV10-3 to TRBJ1-1; 7 bases align to TRBD1. Germline CDR1 is ENHRY and CDR2 is SYGVKD. CDR3 length: 15 amino acids. After removal of 5 bases from V and 0 bases from J, the junction contained 6 bases not matched to a gene. DNA for the CDR3: TGTGCCATCAGTCGGACAGGAGATTTGAACACTGAAGCTTTCTTT. This encodes CAISRTGDLNTEAFF.

This clonotype was recorded at least ten times. The J gene is TRBJ2-7, the V gene TRBV10-3; maybe TRBD1 (6 bases). V lost 8 bases and J lost 2, with 13 bases in between. The CDR3 loop spans 13 amino acids. Germline V CDR1 and CDR2: ENHRY, SYGVKD. The CDR3 bases are TGTGCCATCGCCCGGGACAAAACCTACGAGCAGTACTTC. Translation gives CAIARDKTYEQYF.

The chain couples TRBV7-2 to TRBJ2-7; TRBD1 matches at 8 bases. The J call could be wrong; TRBJ2-1 is a better fit for the DNA end. This CDR3 comprises 13 residues. Germline lookup yields CDR1 SGHTA and CDR2 FQGNSA. The CDR3 sequence is CASSSERTGEQFF. The CDR3, as DNA: TGTGCCAGCAGCTCCGAACGGACAGGGGAGCAGTTCTTC.

CDR3 nucleotide sequence: TGTGCCAGCACGGACAGGGACTCTCGGTACTTC. The encoded protein is CASTDRDSRYF. This sequence joins TRBV7-2 and TRBJ2-5, with 8 bases identical to TRBD1. The V and J ends lost 7 bases and 13 bases, in that order; junction bases with no gene match: 8. This CDR3 spans 11 amino acids. CDR1 SGHTA and CDR2 FQGNSA come from the germline V gene.

This clonotype was observed many times. This sequence joins TRBV20-1 and TRBJ2-6; tentatively, D is TRBD2 (6 bases). The CDR3 runs 16 residues. Germline V lookup: CDR1 DFQATT, CDR2 SNEGSKA (reference sequence). V was trimmed by 6 bases and J by 0 bases, leaving 15 bases between them. The DNA for the CDR3 is TGCAGTGCGAAGGACGGGGACTCCTCTGGGGCCAACGTCCTGACTTTC. The encoded protein is CSAKDGDSSGANVLTF.

This clonotype came up many times. This chain uses TRBV20-1 with TRBJ1-5; no firm D call. Germline CDR1 and CDR2: DFQATT and SNEGSKA (reference sequence). The CDR3 consists of 15 residues. Trimming cost V 1 base and J 5 bases, with 15 bases left between them. For the CDR3, the DNA is TGCAGTGCTAGAGTTCCGCGGGGATGGGATCAGCCCCAGCATTTT. As protein: CSARVPRGWDQPQHF.

The CDR3 nucleotides are TGTGCCAGCAGCTCTCAGGGACTAGCGGGAGTACGTGAGACCCAGTACTTC. Amino acids: CASSSQGLAGVRETQYF. The chain employs TRBV7-2 and TRBJ2-5; 14 nucleotides match TRBD2. Looked up from germline, CDR1 is SGHTA and CDR2 is FQGNSA. V trimming: 4 bases; J trimming: 5 bases; junction bases outside the gene matches: 9. The CDR3 extends over 17 amino acids. Combining the CDR3 with reference TRBV7-2 and TRBJ2-5 gives the whole variable domain GAGVSQSPSNKVTEKGKDVELRCDPISGHTALYWYRQSLGQGLEFLIYFQGNSAPDKSGLPSDRFSAERTGGSVSTLTIQRTQQEDSAVYLCASSSQGLAGVRETQYFGPGTRLLVL.

The chain employs TRBV5-1 and TRBJ2-5; no definite D call. The CDR3 totals 14 residues. Trimming took off 0 bases at V and 5 bases at J, with 11 bases between the two ends. The germline V gene encodes CDR1 SGHRS and CDR2 YFSETQ. In DNA form, the CDR3 reads TGCGCCAGCAGCTTGGAGGGTACCGGGGAGACCCAGTACTTC. This encodes CASSLEGTGETQYF.

The chain carries TRBV24-1 and TRBJ2-7; TRBD1 matches 11 bases. This CDR3 comprises 17 residues. The germline V gene encodes CDR1 KGHDR and CDR2 SFDVKD. V lost 3 bases, J lost 5 bases, and 11 bases stayed unmatched. The CDR3 region has the DNA TGTGCCACCAGTGATCGGCGGACAGGGGGCTATCGGAACGAGCAGTACTTC. Translation: CATSDRRTGGYRNEQYF.

This clonotype was recorded a few times. The V and J genes are TRBV6-5 and TRBJ1-6; D is perhaps TRBD1 (6 bases). This CDR3 region has 16 residues. The germline CDR1 and CDR2 sequences are MNHEY and SVGAGI. The V gene lost 2 bases and the J gene lost 4 bases, with 12 bases spanning the gap. CDR3 nucleotide sequence: TGTGCCAGCAGTTACGGGGGGCCAGGGTATAATTCACCCCTCCACTTT. Protein: CASSYGGPGYNSPLHF.

The chain links TRBV20-1 to TRBJ1-5; possibly TRBD1 for D (6 bases). Germline V gene sequence: CDR1 DFQATT, CDR2 SNEGSKA (reference sequence). V was shortened by 6 bases and J by 6 bases, with 15 bases between the two germline ends. The CDR3 is 13 amino acids. CDR3 DNA: TGCAGTGCGCTAAGGGGGTCCGGTCAGCCCCAGCATTTT. It is translated as CSALRGSGQPQHF.

This clonotype has a count of ten or more. This chain uses TRBV14 with TRBJ2-5; D may be TRBD1 (6 bases). Germline CDR1 and CDR2: SGHDN and FVKESK. Trimming stripped 4 bases from V and 10 bases from J, with 19 bases between. The CDR3 is 14 amino acids. CDR3 bases: TGTGCCAGCAGCCCTACAGGGCCCACCGGGGTCCAGTACTTC. The encoded protein is CASSPTGPTGVQYF.

V gene TRBV20-1 combines with J gene TRBJ2-5, with 10 bases fitting TRBD1. The CDR3 runs to 13 residues. V trimming: 6 bases; J trimming: 7 bases; junction bases outside the gene matches: 8. Germline V gene sequence: CDR1 DFQATT, CDR2 SNEGSKA (reference sequence). DNA for the CDR3: TGCAGTGCCTTCGGACAGGGGGTCGGGACCCAGTACTTC. This translates into CSAFGQGVGTQYF.

In this sample, this clonotype turned up many times. V is TRBV20-1 and J is TRBJ1-4, with unresolved D. Germline CDR1 DFQATT, CDR2 SNEGSKA (reference sequence). This CDR3 comprises 13 residues. V gave up 5 bases and J gave up 8 bases, with 15 bases separating them. The CDR3 nucleotides read TGCAGTGCTCTAGACACGGAGGGAGAAAAACTGTTTTTT. Its protein is CSALDTEGEKLFF.

In this sample, this clonotype turned up a few times. Compared with germline, one end of the junction differs, possibly owing to a read error. The chain joins TRBV15 to TRBJ2-7, with 8 nucleotides matching TRBD2. Germline CDR1 LNHNV, CDR2 YYDKDF (reference sequence). The CDR3 is made up of 15 amino acids. The CDR3 loop reads CASSARGRNYYEQYF. In DNA form, the CDR3 reads TGTGCCAGCAGCGCCCGCGGGAGGAACTACTACGAGCAGTACTTC.

The chain uses TRBV7-3 and TRBJ2-5, with TRBD2 as a possible D gene (5 bases). The CDR3 is 14 amino acids. V lost 5 bases, J lost 2 bases, and 12 bases lay in between. Germline-derived CDR1 and CDR2 are SGHTA and FQGTGA. The CDR3 here is CASSPGREQETQYF. CDR3 bases: TGTGCCAGCAGCCCAGGCCGGGAACAAGAGACCCAGTACTTC.

This clonotype was recorded a few times. The chain joins TRBV7-2 to TRBJ2-5, with 10 bases fitting TRBD2. Germline CDR1 and CDR2: SGHTA and FQGNSA. The J segment lost 5 bases and the V segment lost 3 bases, leaving 12 bases of the junction unmatched. This CDR3 spans 17 amino acids. The CDR3 DNA follows: TGTGCCAGCAGCTTGGATGCTCTAGCGGGAGTTCGGGAGACCCAGTACTTC. Protein: CASSLDALAGVRETQYF.